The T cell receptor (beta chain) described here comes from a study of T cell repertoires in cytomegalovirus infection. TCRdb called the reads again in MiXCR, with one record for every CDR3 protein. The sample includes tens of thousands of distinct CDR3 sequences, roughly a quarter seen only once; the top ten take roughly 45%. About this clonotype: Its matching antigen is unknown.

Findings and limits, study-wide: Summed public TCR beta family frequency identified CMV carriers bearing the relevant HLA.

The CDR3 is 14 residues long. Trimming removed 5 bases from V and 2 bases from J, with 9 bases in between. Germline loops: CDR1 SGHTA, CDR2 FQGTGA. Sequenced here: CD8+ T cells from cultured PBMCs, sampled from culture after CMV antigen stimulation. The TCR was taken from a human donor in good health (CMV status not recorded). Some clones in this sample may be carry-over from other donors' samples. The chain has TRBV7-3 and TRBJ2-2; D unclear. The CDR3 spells CASSPTGNTGELFF. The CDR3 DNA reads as TGTGCCAGCAGCCCGACTGGAAACACCGGGGAGCTGTTTTTT. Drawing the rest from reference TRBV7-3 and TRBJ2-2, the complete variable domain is GAGVSQTPSNKVTEKGKYVELRCDPISGHTALYWYRQSLGQGPEFLIYFQGTGAADDSGLPNDRFFAVRPEGSVSTLKIQRTERGDSAVYLCASSPTGNTGELFFGEGSRLTVL.